This is a list of T cell receptor beta chains from one sample in a study of blood T cells in healthy people across ages. TCRdb reprocessed the 5' RACE reads via MiXCR and lists one record per CDR3 protein. The sample lists about 900,000 distinct CDR3 sequences; approximately 59% were seen once. The sample consisted of blood. These receptors came from a young man in good health. Each CDR3 is given with its conserved first and last residue. Each record gives: D gene, V gene, clone size, J gene, CDR3 DNA, CDR3 protein. D genes are given only for firm matches. Rows may omit the clone size; those that give it use once, few, many or a size class.

d_call: TRBD2; v_call: TRBV5-1; clone_size: NA; j_call: TRBJ2-3; cdr3_nt: TGCGCCAGCAGCCAGCGGGGAGCGCTACACACAGATACGCAGTATTTT; cdr3_aa: CASSQRGALHTDTQYF
d_call: NA; v_call: TRBV7-2; clone_size: few; j_call: TRBJ2-2; cdr3_nt: TGTGCCAGCAGCTTAGGGATAATCTCGGCCACCGGGGAGCTGTTTTTT; cdr3_aa: CASSLGIISATGELFF
d_call: TRBD1; v_call: TRBV18; clone_size: NA; j_call: TRBJ2-7; cdr3_nt: TGTGCCAGCTCACCCGGGGACAGCCGGTTCTCCTACGAGCAGTACTTC; cdr3_aa: CASSPGDSRFSYEQYF
d_call: NA; v_call: TRBV20-1; clone_size: NA; j_call: TRBJ2-4; cdr3_nt: TGCAGTGGCGCAGGAGCCACGAACTACAAGCAGTACTTC; cdr3_aa: CSGAGATNYKQYF
d_call: TRBD1; v_call: TRBV20-1; clone_size: NA; j_call: TRBJ2-7; cdr3_nt: TGCAGTGCTAGCCCCGGGACAGGGGTCTCCTACGAGCAGTACTTC; cdr3_aa: CSASPGTGVSYEQYF
d_call: NA; v_call: TRBV29-1; clone_size: NA; j_call: TRBJ1-1; cdr3_nt: TGCAGCGTTGAAGATCCGACGGGGGGCTCTACTGAAGCTTTCTTT; cdr3_aa: CSVEDPTGGSTEAFF
d_call: NA; v_call: TRBV9; clone_size: few; j_call: TRBJ2-1; cdr3_nt: TGTGCCAGCAGCGTAGCCGGGTTGTCGAATGAGCAGTTCTTC; cdr3_aa: CASSVAGLSNEQFF
d_call: NA; v_call: TRBV14; clone_size: NA; j_call: TRBJ2-3; cdr3_nt: TGTGCCAGCAGCCAAGTTATCGATACGCAGTATTTT; cdr3_aa: CASSQVIDTQYF
d_call: TRBD1; v_call: TRBV18; clone_size: NA; j_call: TRBJ1-5; cdr3_nt: TGTGCCAGCTCACCGCGGGGGGACAGGGGGCGGACGGATAGCAATCAGCCCCAGCATTTT; cdr3_aa: CASSPRGDRGRTDSNQPQHF
d_call: NA; v_call: TRBV4-3; clone_size: NA; j_call: TRBJ1-2; cdr3_nt: TGCGCCAGCAGCCAAGTTAGCGGGGTTACTTATGGCTACACCTTC; cdr3_aa: CASSQVSGVTYGYTF
d_call: TRBD1; v_call: TRBV24-1; clone_size: NA; j_call: TRBJ2-5; cdr3_nt: TGTGCCACCAGTGATAGAGCCGACAGGGGGAAAGAGACCCAGTACTTC; cdr3_aa: CATSDRADRGKETQYF
d_call: TRBD1; v_call: TRBV10-3; clone_size: few; j_call: TRBJ1-2; cdr3_nt: TGTGCCATCAGTCCGGGACAGCGTGACTACCTTAACTATGGCTACACCTTC; cdr3_aa: CAISPGQRDYLNYGYTF
d_call: NA; v_call: TRBV7-2; clone_size: few; j_call: TRBJ2-4; cdr3_nt: TGTGCCAGCAGCTTCGATACTCAGCGGGCCTTGAACATTCAGTACTTC; cdr3_aa: CASSFDTQRALNIQYF
d_call: NA; v_call: TRBV25-1; clone_size: NA; j_call: TRBJ1-2; cdr3_nt: TGTGCCAGCAGTGAATATAGTAGAACTGATCGACGAGGCTACACCTTC; cdr3_aa: CASSEYSRTDRRGYTF
d_call: NA; v_call: TRBV7-2; clone_size: once; j_call: TRBJ2-6; cdr3_nt: TGTGCCAGCAGCTTAGAGTCTGTATCTGGGGCCAACGTCCTGACTTTC; cdr3_aa: CASSLESVSGANVLTF
d_call: TRBD2; v_call: TRBV6-2/TRBV6-3; clone_size: NA; j_call: TRBJ2-3; cdr3_nt: TGTGCCAGCAGTTACGGGGCTAGCGGGGCTGATACGCAGTATTTT; cdr3_aa: CASSYGASGADTQYF
d_call: TRBD1; v_call: TRBV20-1; clone_size: NA; j_call: TRBJ2-7; cdr3_nt: TGCAGTGCTAGGGAGTGGACAGGGAGCCACGAGCAGTACTTC; cdr3_aa: CSAREWTGSHEQYF
d_call: TRBD2; v_call: TRBV5-1; clone_size: few; j_call: TRBJ2-7; cdr3_nt: TGCGCCAGCAGCCAAGCGGGGGGGAAGTTAGGCGAGCAGTACTTC; cdr3_aa: CASSQAGGKLGEQYF
d_call: TRBD2; v_call: TRBV7-2; clone_size: NA; j_call: TRBJ2-5; cdr3_nt: TGTGCCAGCAGCTTACTGGGACTAGCCCAAGAGACCCAGTACTTC; cdr3_aa: CASSLLGLAQETQYF
d_call: NA; v_call: TRBV12-3/TRBV12-4; clone_size: NA; j_call: TRBJ2-1; cdr3_nt: TGTGCCAGCACTCTCGCGGGTATTCTTTACAATGAGCAGTTCTTC; cdr3_aa: CASTLAGILYNEQFF
d_call: NA; v_call: TRBV3-1; clone_size: NA; j_call: TRBJ1-5; cdr3_nt: TGTGCCCGCAGCCAAGATTGGTCGTGGGGTAGTCAGCCCCAGCATTTT; cdr3_aa: CARSQDWSWGSQPQHF
d_call: NA; v_call: TRBV6-2/TRBV6-3; clone_size: NA; j_call: TRBJ2-3; cdr3_nt: TGTGCCAGCAGAGCACTAGCCGATAAAGGGGGGACGCAGTATTTT; cdr3_aa: CASRALADKGGTQYF
d_call: NA; v_call: TRBV20-1; clone_size: NA; j_call: TRBJ1-1; cdr3_nt: TGCAGTGCGAAGACAGGCGACACTGAAGCTTTCTTT; cdr3_aa: CSAKTGDTEAFF
d_call: TRBD2; v_call: TRBV20-1; clone_size: NA; j_call: TRBJ2-3; cdr3_nt: TGCAGTGCTAGTTCGGGACTAGTAGCAGATACGCAGTATTTT; cdr3_aa: CSASSGLVADTQYF
d_call: NA; v_call: TRBV4-3; clone_size: few; j_call: TRBJ2-3; cdr3_nt: TGCGCCAGCAGCCAAGGGTGGAACACAGATACGCAGTATTTT; cdr3_aa: CASSQGWNTDTQYF
d_call: TRBD2; v_call: TRBV20-1; clone_size: NA; j_call: TRBJ2-3; cdr3_nt: TGCAGTGCTAGCACGGGCGCGGGGGGCCCCATGGGCACAGATACGCAGTATTTT; cdr3_aa: CSASTGAGGPMGTDTQYF